These 26 T cell receptor beta chains originate from one sample sequenced in a study of T cells in narcolepsy. Profiling relied on immunoSEQ multiplex PCR, and the TCRdb table lists in-frame clones only, not all of them. The sample includes around 30,000 clones, about four fifths of them seen just once. Sequences were obtained from CD45RA- memory CD4+ T cells from PBMCs. These receptors were obtained from a human donor with narcolepsy.

The rearrangement uses TRBV5-8 and TRBJ1-3; D might be TRBD1 (6 bases). The germline gives CDR1 SGHTS, CDR2 YDEGEE. V lost 6 bases and J lost 1, with 14 bases in between. The CDR3 loop spans 15 amino acids. As DNA, the CDR3 is TGTGCCAGCATCCCACAGGGACTGTCTGGAAACACCATATATTTT. It is translated as CASIPQGLSGNTIYF.

This chain joins TRBV11-2 and TRBJ2-1; 16 bases line up with TRBD2. V trimming: 4 bases; J trimming: 7 bases; junction bases outside the gene matches: 10. The CDR3 has 18 amino acids. Germline CDR1 SGHAT, CDR2 FQNNGV. DNA of the CDR3: TGTGCCAGCAGCTGGGGACTAGCGGGGGGGCCTGTAAAGAATGAGCAGTTCTTC. Translated, it gives CASSWGLAGGPVKNEQFF.

This chain uses TRBV6-5 with TRBJ2-1; TRBD2 is a possible D gene (5 bases). V gave up 0 bases and J gave up 3 bases, with 12 bases separating them. The CDR3 runs 16 residues. Germline V gene data show CDR1 as MNHEY and CDR2 as SVGAGI. CDR3 amino acids: CASSYSNGVGYNEQFF. The CDR3 nucleotides read TGTGCCAGCAGTTACTCGAACGGGGTCGGCTACAATGAGCAGTTCTTC.

The chain combines TRBV4-2 with TRBJ2-5, with 10 bases that match TRBD2. The V segment lost 1 base and the J segment 1 base; nucleotides outside the gene matches: 6. This CDR3 is built from 17 residues. The germline CDR1 and CDR2 sequences are LGHNA and YNFKEQ. CDR3 residues: CASSQGTSGGGQETQYF. Written as DNA, the CDR3 is TGTGCCAGCAGCCAAGGGACCAGCGGGGGGGGCCAAGAGACCCAGTACTTC.

CDR3 in amino acids: CASSLDTSSYNEQFF. CDR3 sequence (DNA): TGTGCCAGCAGTCTCGACACGTCCTCCTACAATGAGCAGTTCTTC. The gene calls are TRBV6-1 and TRBJ2-1; D gene unclear. Germline assignment: CDR1 MNHNS and CDR2 SASEGT. The V end lost 5 bases, the J end lost 0 bases, and 11 bases lay between the germline ends. This CDR3 comprises 15 residues.

This clone was seen only once. The V and J genes are TRBV18 and TRBJ2-5, with no clear D. The CDR3 loop spans 11 amino acids. Trimming removed 4 bases at V and 1 base at J, with 1 base between. Germline values: CDR1 KGHSH, CDR2 LQKENI. The CDR3 nucleotides read TGTGCCAGCTCACTCCAAGAGACCCAGTACTTC. Encoded protein: CASSLQETQYF. Using reference TRBV18 and TRBJ2-5 for the parts outside the CDR3, the full variable domain is NAGVMQNPRHLVRRRGQEARLRCSPMKGHSHVYWYRQLPEEGLKFMVYLQKENIIDESGMPKERFSAEFPKEGPSILRIQQVVRGDSAAYFCASSLQETQYFGPGTRLLVL.

This chain uses TRBV5-5 with TRBJ1-6, with D possibly being TRBD1 (6 bases). The CDR3 totals 17 residues. Germline V gene lookup returns CDR1 SGHKS and CDR2 YYEKEE (reference sequence). V was clipped by 2 bases and J by 4 bases, with 16 bases between them. CDR3 in amino acids: CASSFRDTGGYNSPLHF. The CDR3 nucleotides read TGTGCCAGCAGCTTCCGGGACACCGGGGGGTATAATTCACCCCTCCACTTT.

This clone was counted a few times. The V and J genes are TRBV30 and TRBJ1-2; no firm D call. Germline CDR1 and CDR2: GTSNPN and SVGIG (reference sequence). V gave up 0 bases and J gave up 7 bases, with 12 bases separating them. The CDR3 is 13 residues long. In DNA form, the CDR3 reads TGTGCCTGGAGTGTAAGAGGAGACACTGGCTACACCTTC. Encoded protein: CAWSVRGDTGYTF.

The chain is built from TRBV30 and TRBJ2-7; D could derive from TRBD1 or TRBD2 (6 bases each). The V and J ends lost 5 bases and 3 bases respectively, with 11 bases between them. CDR1 and CDR2 from the germline V gene are GTSNPN and SVGIG (reference sequence). The CDR3 is 12 residues long. CDR3 bases: TGTGCCTGGGGCGGGACAATCTACGAGCAGTACTTC. Translated: CAWGGTIYEQYF.

The rearrangement joins TRBV28 to TRBJ2-4, with unresolved D. The CDR3 length is 15 residues. Trimming removed 5 bases at V and 0 bases at J, with 11 bases between. Germline CDR1 reads MDHEN; CDR2 reads SYDVKM. Here the CDR3 reads CASSPLALAKNIQYF. The CDR3 DNA reads as TGTGCCAGCAGTCCCTTGGCTCTAGCCAAAAACATTCAGTACTTC.

This clone was seen only once. The rearrangement links TRBV11-3 to TRBJ2-7; 10 bases line up with TRBD1. V dropped 5 bases and J dropped 4; count of bases not matched to a gene: 5. The CDR3 consists of 14 residues. The germline CDR1 and CDR2 sequences are SGHNT and YENEEA. The DNA for the CDR3 is TGTGCCAGCAGCGACCGGGACAGGGGATACGAGCAGTACTTC. Translation gives CASSDRDRGYEQYF.

The chain links TRBV5-1 to TRBJ1-6; 7 nucleotides agree with TRBD1. Looked up from germline, CDR1 is SGHRS and CDR2 is YFSETQ. This CDR3 has 14 residues. Unmatched junction bases numbered 7, after V lost 3 bases and J lost 10 bases. CDR3 bases: TGCGCCAGCAGCTCGACAGGGAATGAGTCACCCCTCCACTTT. Amino acids: CASSSTGNESPLHF.

The chain is built from TRBV7-2 and TRBJ1-5; D not resolved. CDR1 SGHTA and CDR2 FQGNSA come from the germline V gene. With 5 bases removed from V and 0 bases from J, the gap between germline ends came to 5 bases. The CDR3 is 13 residues long. The chain's CDR3 is CASSQYSNQPQHF. CDR3 nucleotide sequence: TGTGCCAGCAGCCAGTATAGCAATCAGCCCCAGCATTTT.

The sample holds one count of this clone. Other DNA sequences in the same sample also yield this CDR3. The DNA of the CDR3 is TGTGCCAGCAGCCCCAGACAGGGAGCCACAGATACGCAGTATTTT. It specifies CASSPRQGATDTQYF. V and J are TRBV11-3 and TRBJ2-3; 7 nucleotides agree with TRBD1. Germline CDR1 is SGHNT and CDR2 is YENEEA. There are 15 residues in the CDR3. J was trimmed by 2 bases and V by 5 bases; bases with no gene match: 7.

This chain joins TRBV7-2 and TRBJ2-3, with 12 bases fitting TRBD2. Losses at the gene ends were 3 bases for V and 4 bases for J; bases not matched to a gene: 5. The germline CDR1 and CDR2 sequences are SGHTA and FQGNSA. The CDR3 runs 16 residues. CDR3 protein: CASSFLAGGRADTQYF. The CDR3 nucleotides read TGTGCCAGCAGCTTTCTAGCGGGGGGGCGGGCAGATACGCAGTATTTT.

This chain uses TRBV15 with TRBJ1-5; D uncertain. V was cut by 4 bases and J by 7 bases, with 11 bases left in between. Germline CDR1 LNHNV, CDR2 YYDKDF (reference sequence). The CDR3 totals 13 residues. CDR3 sequence reads: CATSIEAAQPQHF. CDR3 in DNA: TGTGCCACCAGCATCGAAGCAGCCCAGCCCCAGCATTTT.

This clone was seen more than once but under ten times. This chain uses TRBV7-2 with TRBJ1-2, with D perhaps TRBD1 (6 bases). Per germline, CDR1 SGHTA and CDR2 FQGNSA. This CDR3 region has 16 residues. V was shortened by 1 base and J by 8 bases, with 20 bases between the two germline ends. The CDR3 DNA sequence: TGTGCCAGCAGCTTAGACCGGGGGGCCCTTCTCAGGGGCTACACCTTC. This translates into CASSLDRGALLRGYTF.

V and J are TRBV5-4 and TRBJ2-2; the D call may be TRBD1 or TRBD2 (5 bases each). The germline V gene encodes CDR1 SGHNT and CDR2 YYREEE (reference sequence). V shed 0 bases and J shed 4 bases, with 10 bases lying between them. The CDR3 contains 15 residues. The CDR3 sequence is CASSLDGTGTGELFF. CDR3 bases: TGTGCCAGCAGCTTGGATGGGACGGGCACCGGGGAGCTGTTTTTT. Full variable domain (missing parts from reference TRBV5-4 and TRBJ2-2): ETGVTQSPTHLIKTRGQQVTLRCSSQSGHNTVSWYQQALGQGPQFIFQYYREEENGRGNFPPRFSGLQFPNYSSELNVNALELDDSALYLCASSLDGTGTGELFFGEGSRLTVL.

J is TRBJ2-3 and V is TRBV27, with a tentative D call TRBD1 (6 bases). The CDR3 runs to 16 residues. V gave up 2 bases and J gave up 0 bases, with 12 bases separating them. Germline CDR1 MNHEY, CDR2 SMNVEV (reference sequence). The chain's CDR3 is CASSLAGDHSTDTQYF. The CDR3 DNA reads as TGTGCCAGCAGTTTAGCAGGGGATCATAGCACAGATACGCAGTATTTT.

This chain links TRBV5-1 with TRBJ2-1; D uncertain. This CDR3 region has 13 residues. V lost 2 bases to trimming and J lost 1 base, with 4 bases between them. Germline V CDR1 and CDR2: SGHRS, YFSETQ. The CDR3 region is CASSFMSYNEQFF. CDR3 bases: TGCGCCAGCAGCTTTATGTCCTACAATGAGCAGTTCTTC.

The J gene is TRBJ2-7, the V gene TRBV7-3; D may be TRBD2 (6 bases). Trimming shortened V by 10 bases and J by 0 bases, and 13 bases separated the two germline ends. The CDR3 contains 13 residues. The V gene's germline CDR1 is SGHTA and CDR2 FQGTGA. The CDR3, as DNA: TGTGCCACCGCCCTCGGGGGCTCCTACGAGCAGTACTTC. Translating it yields CATALGGSYEQYF. The full variable domain, its missing parts supplied by reference TRBV7-3 and TRBJ2-7, is GAGVSQTPSNKVTEKGKYVELRCDPISGHTALYWYRQSLGQGPEFLIYFQGTGAADDSGLPNDRFFAVRPEGSVSTLKIQRTERGDSAVYLCATALGGSYEQYFGPGTRLTVT.

The rearrangement links TRBV5-1 to TRBJ1-1, with D unresolved. Trimming left V 4 bases short and J 1 base short, with 8 bases between. The CDR3 is 13 amino acids. Germline CDR1 SGHRS, CDR2 YFSETQ. Here the CDR3 DNA reads TGCGCCAGCAGCCCGGCTGGGAACACTGAAGCTTTCTTT. Amino acids: CASSPAGNTEAFF.

Note on this clone: The identical CDR3 is also encoded by other nucleotide sequences in the sample. The V and J genes are TRBV7-2 and TRBJ1-2, with D uncertain. The CDR3 is 13 residues long. V shed 1 base and J shed 4 bases, with 7 bases lying between them. CDR1 is SGHTA, CDR2 FQGNSA, per germline. The CDR3 spells CASSLGPTYGYTF. In DNA, the CDR3 is TGTGCCAGCAGCTTAGGGCCAACCTATGGCTACACCTTC.

V gene TRBV7-2 combines with J gene TRBJ2-7, with unresolved D. The CDR3 spans 13 residues. Germline V gene data show CDR1 as SGHTA and CDR2 as FQGNSA. V lost 5 bases to trimming and J lost 7 bases, with 15 bases between them. CDR3 protein: CASSPAGYTEQYF. Written as DNA, the CDR3 is TGTGCCAGCAGCCCGGCAGGCTACACAGAGCAGTACTTC.

V is TRBV6-1 and J is TRBJ1-1, with 9 positions matching TRBD1. Trimming removed 6 bases from V and 3 bases from J; junction bases left unmatched: 2. CDR1 MNHNS and CDR2 SASEGT come from the germline V gene. The CDR3 is made up of 13 amino acids. CDR3 bases: TGTGCCAGCAGCCGGGACAGGGACACTGAAGCTTTCTTT. Protein: CASSRDRDTEAFF.

The chain has TRBV30 and TRBJ1-2, with a tentative D call TRBD1 (6 bases). V shed 8 bases and J shed 2 bases, with 12 bases lying between them. Germline CDR1 and CDR2: GTSNPN and SVGIG (reference sequence). The CDR3 runs to 12 residues. CDR3 bases: TGTGCCGGGGGCAGGGCCAACTATGGCTACACCTTC. Amino acids: CAGGRANYGYTF.